The 11 T cell receptor beta chains given below trace back to one sample, sequenced in a study of blood T cells in healthy people across ages. A second roughly 6 to 12 cycle PCR used barcoded and J-beta primers. In TCRdb, the 5' RACE reads were re-called with MiXCR into one record per CDR3 protein. The data hold some 850,000 distinct CDR3 sequences, with 25% to 30% observed a single time. These data also featured in a second study, about T cells of mothers and their children.

The sequencing sample was made of blood. The receptors were sampled from a boy aged 5-17 years in good health.

The chain links TRBV3-1 to TRBJ1-4; tentative D call: TRBD1 (5 bases). CDR3 length: 15 amino acids. Trimming pared 1 base from V and 7 bases from J, leaving 13 bases between. Per the germline V gene, CDR1 is LGHDT and CDR2 is YNNKEL (reference sequence). The CDR3 loop is CASSQGFSQGEKLFF. The CDR3 DNA follows: TGTGCCAGCAGCCAAGGGTTCTCCCAGGGTGAAAAACTGTTTTTT. Full variable domain (outside the CDR3, taken from reference TRBV3-1 and TRBJ1-4): DTAVSQTPKYLVTQMGNDKSIKCEQNLGHDTMYWYKQDSKKFLKIMFSYNNKELIINETVPNRFSPKSPDKAHLNLHINSLELGDSAVYFCASSQGFSQGEKLFFGSGTQLSVL.

This clonotype has only a few counts. This sequence joins TRBV3-1 and TRBJ1-1; D remains unclear. The CDR3 is 14 amino acids. CDR1 LGHDT and CDR2 YNNKEL come from the germline V gene (reference sequence). Trimming stripped 3 bases from V and 1 base from J, with 9 bases between. Written as DNA, the CDR3 is TGTGCCAGCAGCCAGATGAATAGGAACACTGAAGCTTTCTTT. Translated: CASSQMNRNTEAFF.

The V and J genes are TRBV6-5 and TRBJ2-7; D perhaps matches TRBD1 (5 bases). Germline CDR1 MNHEY, CDR2 SVGAGI. Trimming took 5 bases from V and 7 from J, leaving 18 bases between them. The CDR3 totals 14 residues. CDR3 sequence reads: CASSRKSGFGEQYF. DNA of the CDR3: TGTGCCAGCAGTCGAAAATCAGGGTTTGGGGAGCAGTACTTC.

The sample holds one count of this clonotype. The chain couples TRBV6-5 to TRBJ2-3; D gene uncertain. The CDR3 extends over 15 amino acids. From germline, CDR1 is MNHEY and CDR2 SVGAGI. Trimming shortened V by 2 bases and J by 5 bases, and 14 bases separated the two germline ends. The CDR3 loop reads CASSYKGRPGDTQYF. In DNA, the CDR3 is TGTGCCAGCAGTTACAAGGGTCGCCCGGGAGATACGCAGTATTTT.

V is TRBV7-9 and J is TRBJ2-3; 8 bases fit TRBD2. The CDR3 contains 15 residues. Germline-derived CDR1 and CDR2 are SEHNR and FQNEAQ (reference sequence). V was pared by 3 bases and J by 4 bases, with 6 bases of the junction left unmatched. The CDR3 spells CASSFLAGPADTQYF. CDR3 coding DNA: TGTGCCAGCAGCTTTTTAGCGGGGCCCGCAGATACGCAGTATTTT.

The chain recombines TRBV20-1 with TRBJ2-5; TRBD1 or TRBD2 may be the D gene (5 bases each). The V gene lost 6 bases and the J gene lost 4 bases, with 18 bases spanning the gap. The CDR3 spans 14 residues. The germline V gene has CDR1 DFQATT and CDR2 SNEGSKA (reference sequence). CDR3 in amino acids: CSANTLGVGETQYF. The CDR3 coding sequence is TGCAGTGCAAATACCTTGGGGGTAGGAGAGACCCAGTACTTC.

This clonotype was counted a few times. The chain links TRBV7-2 to TRBJ1-2, with TRBD1 as a possible D gene (5 bases). The germline V gene has CDR1 SGHTA and CDR2 FQGNSA. V lost 4 bases, J lost 8 bases, and 20 bases lay in between. The CDR3 runs 15 residues. CDR3 sequence reads: CASSSPRDAPEGYTF. In DNA form, the CDR3 reads TGTGCCAGCAGCTCCCCTCGGGACGCCCCCGAGGGCTACACCTTC.

In its sample, this clonotype was seen a few times. V usage is TRBV10-3 and J usage is TRBJ1-1; 7 positions match TRBD1. CDR1 is ENHRY and CDR2 is SYGVKD in the germline V gene. V shed 6 bases, J shed 3 bases, and the junction held 4 bases outside the gene matches. The CDR3 is 13 amino acids. The CDR3 coding sequence is TGTGCCATCAGATCAGGGGGGGACACTGAAGCTTTCTTT. Amino acid sequence: CAIRSGGDTEAFF.

CDR3 in DNA: TGCGCCAGCAGCTTCCTAGACGGTGAAGCTTTCTTT. It yields the protein CASSFLDGEAFF. V gene TRBV5-1 combines with J gene TRBJ1-1, with D unclear. CDR1 and CDR2 from the germline V gene are SGHRS and YFSETQ. The V gene lost 2 bases and the J gene lost 7 bases, with 9 bases spanning the gap. The length of the CDR3 is 12 residues.

The chain employs TRBV7-9 and TRBJ2-1, with 7 nucleotides matching TRBD1. There are 16 residues in the CDR3. Germline-derived CDR1 and CDR2 are SEHNR and FQNEAQ (reference sequence). V shed 2 bases, J shed 4 bases, and the junction held 8 bases outside the gene matches. The DNA for the CDR3 is TGTGCCAGCAGCTTAATGGGACAGCTAGAATACAATGAGCAGTTCTTC. It codes for CASSLMGQLEYNEQFF. The whole variable domain, filled in from reference TRBV7-9 and TRBJ2-1, reads DTGVSQNPRHKITKRGQNVTFRCDPISEHNRLYWYRQTLGQGPEFLTYFQNEAQLEKSRLLSDRFSAERPKGSFSTLEIQRTEQGDSAMYLCASSLMGQLEYNEQFFGPGTRLTVL.

The rearrangement joins TRBV4-1 to TRBJ2-7, with D perhaps matching TRBD2 (5 bases). In germline, CDR1 is MGHRA, CDR2 YSYEKL. Trimming cost V 1 base and J 5 bases, with 12 bases left between them. The CDR3 has 14 amino acids. The CDR3 bases are TGCGCCAGCAGCCAAGTTGGGGAGCCCAACGAGCAGTACTTC. It specifies CASSQVGEPNEQYF.